A selection of T cell receptor beta chains follows, all from one sample in a study of shared T cell receptors in the human thymus. Assay used: immunoSEQ multiplex PCR; TCRdb lists only in-frame clones, some missing. The sample shows 700,000 or so clones, approximately 85% of them seen only once. The sample was also reused in another study, on human thymus T cells.

Sequencing was performed on thymocytes. The source of these receptors is a girl in the first two years of life with a congenital heart defect. Both conserved end residues are part of each CDR3. Each record gives: D gene, CDR3 length, V gene, clone size, CDR3 protein. The D gene is left open where the match is weak. Not all rows give a size; the values are once, few, many and, for expanded clones, a class.

D gene: NA; CDR3 length: 13; V gene: TRBV10-3; clone size: NA; CDR3 protein: CAISAGPDGEAFF
D gene: NA; CDR3 length: 13; V gene: TRBV30; clone size: NA; CDR3 protein: CAWSGKGGEKLFF
D gene: TRBD1; CDR3 length: 14; V gene: TRBV6-1; clone size: NA; CDR3 protein: CASRRGHVREKLFF
D gene: TRBD1; CDR3 length: 16; V gene: TRBV27; clone size: NA; CDR3 protein: CASSFHKTGSVTEAFF
D gene: NA; CDR3 length: 16; V gene: TRBV14; clone size: NA; CDR3 protein: CASSQGGLILAHGYTF
D gene: NA; CDR3 length: 17; V gene: TRBV4-3; clone size: once; CDR3 protein: CASSRKQALHSYNEQFF
D gene: NA; CDR3 length: 18; V gene: TRBV12-5; clone size: NA; CDR3 protein: CASGSLPYKEGEDSPLHF
D gene: TRBD1; CDR3 length: 14; V gene: TRBV7-8; clone size: NA; CDR3 protein: CASSSGGINYGYTF
D gene: TRBD1; CDR3 length: 20; V gene: TRBV4-3; clone size: NA; CDR3 protein: CASSQGGTGGKSVSGNTIYF
D gene: NA; CDR3 length: 16; V gene: TRBV7-4; clone size: NA; CDR3 protein: CASSLGSISLNTEAFF
D gene: NA; CDR3 length: 14; V gene: TRBV27; clone size: NA; CDR3 protein: CASSRSGQGYEQYF
D gene: NA; CDR3 length: 18; V gene: TRBV5-1; clone size: NA; CDR3 protein: CASSLDPGLNEDTDTQYF
D gene: NA; CDR3 length: 15; V gene: TRBV7-2; clone size: NA; CDR3 protein: CASSSEGLGGQPQHF
D gene: NA; CDR3 length: 17; V gene: TRBV21-1; clone size: NA; CDR3 protein: CASSKVVGGQAGYGYTF
D gene: NA; CDR3 length: 11; V gene: TRBV6-5; clone size: NA; CDR3 protein: CASSHRETQYF
D gene: NA; CDR3 length: 11; V gene: TRBV6-5; clone size: NA; CDR3 protein: CASSTSTEAFF
D gene: NA; CDR3 length: 15; V gene: TRBV19; clone size: NA; CDR3 protein: CASRQRQVSGNTIYF
D gene: NA; CDR3 length: 17; V gene: TRBV6-1; clone size: NA; CDR3 protein: CASSAHPRDKRSYEQYF
D gene: NA; CDR3 length: 14; V gene: TRBV27; clone size: NA; CDR3 protein: CASSLRWRNEKLFF
D gene: NA; CDR3 length: 14; V gene: TRBV7-6; clone size: NA; CDR3 protein: CASSLRSGRNEQFF
D gene: NA; CDR3 length: 17; V gene: TRBV5-6; clone size: NA; CDR3 protein: CASSLKNTLIYNSPLHF
D gene: NA; CDR3 length: 13; V gene: TRBV25-1; clone size: NA; CDR3 protein: CASSEGTNTEAFF
D gene: NA; CDR3 length: 13; V gene: TRBV12-5; clone size: NA; CDR3 protein: CASESGWVNEQFF
D gene: TRBD1; CDR3 length: 15; V gene: TRBV7-9; clone size: NA; CDR3 protein: CASSLGTGSTDTQYF
D gene: NA; CDR3 length: 13; V gene: TRBV29-1; clone size: NA; CDR3 protein: CSVECRSGNTIYF
D gene: TRBD1; CDR3 length: 13; V gene: TRBV7-9; clone size: once; CDR3 protein: CASSWTGRGGYTF
D gene: NA; CDR3 length: 16; V gene: TRBV6-4; clone size: NA; CDR3 protein: CASSEFGAAGANVLTF
D gene: NA; CDR3 length: 15; V gene: TRBV19; clone size: NA; CDR3 protein: CASSSTRTENSPLHF
D gene: NA; CDR3 length: 18; V gene: TRBV7-2; clone size: NA; CDR3 protein: CASSLEGPGLPYNSPLHF
D gene: TRBD1; CDR3 length: 17; V gene: TRBV11-2; clone size: NA; CDR3 protein: CASSFYGTGETPDGYTF
D gene: NA; CDR3 length: 15; V gene: TRBV6-1; clone size: NA; CDR3 protein: CASSESGFTYNEQFF
D gene: NA; CDR3 length: 14; V gene: TRBV7-2; clone size: NA; CDR3 protein: CASSLGSRTAEAFF
D gene: NA; CDR3 length: 17; V gene: TRBV4-3; clone size: NA; CDR3 protein: CASSQDRVVVDKNEQFF
D gene: NA; CDR3 length: 14; V gene: TRBV6-6; clone size: NA; CDR3 protein: CASTLGGLHYGYTF
D gene: TRBD1; CDR3 length: 18; V gene: TRBV5-1; clone size: NA; CDR3 protein: CASSLRTRDRVGTGELFF
D gene: NA; CDR3 length: 14; V gene: TRBV19; clone size: NA; CDR3 protein: CASTPTVPNYGYTF
D gene: TRBD1; CDR3 length: 15; V gene: TRBV11-2; clone size: NA; CDR3 protein: CASSLAPDRGNGYTF
D gene: TRBD2; CDR3 length: 17; V gene: TRBV7-6; clone size: NA; CDR3 protein: CASSPRLAGELKETQYF
D gene: NA; CDR3 length: 15; V gene: TRBV19; clone size: NA; CDR3 protein: CASSIEGRSGNTIYF
D gene: TRBD1; CDR3 length: 20; V gene: TRBV6-1; clone size: NA; CDR3 protein: CASSEKRGVVGTGYTGELFF
D gene: NA; CDR3 length: 14; V gene: TRBV5-4; clone size: NA; CDR3 protein: CASSVGPMNQPQHF
D gene: NA; CDR3 length: 19; V gene: TRBV7-9; clone size: NA; CDR3 protein: CASSTKQGNARWVAYEQYF
D gene: NA; CDR3 length: 15; V gene: TRBV7-2; clone size: NA; CDR3 protein: CASSYGQLANYGYTF
D gene: NA; CDR3 length: 17; V gene: TRBV2; clone size: NA; CDR3 protein: CASTTGLSSSYNSPLHF
D gene: TRBD1; CDR3 length: 18; V gene: TRBV27; clone size: NA; CDR3 protein: CASSLSRETGIPSYEQYF
D gene: NA; CDR3 length: 17; V gene: TRBV27; clone size: NA; CDR3 protein: CASSLQGRARHQETQYF
D gene: TRBD1; CDR3 length: 15; V gene: TRBV28; clone size: NA; CDR3 protein: CASTGQTPNRCPYTF
D gene: TRBD1; CDR3 length: 16; V gene: TRBV5-1; clone size: NA; CDR3 protein: CASSLSDRGRQETQYF
D gene: NA; CDR3 length: 15; V gene: TRBV4-3; clone size: NA; CDR3 protein: CASSPLMARGTEAFF
D gene: NA; CDR3 length: 22; V gene: TRBV4-3; clone size: NA; CDR3 protein: CASSQVMERGAKFGSYNSPLHF
D gene: NA; CDR3 length: 13; V gene: TRBV19; clone size: NA; CDR3 protein: CASSPGGATEAFF